This T cell receptor beta chain emerged from a study of T cells after yellow fever vaccination. For the study at large: The SMART-Seq v4 Ultra Low Input method served to prepare the low-cell-number fractions. Whole-study results and caveats: Secondary responses were weaker yet peaked faster, day 5 versus 15.

TCRdb analysed the 5' RACE reads with MiXCR anew, one entry per CDR3 protein. The sample includes more than 300,000 distinct CDR3 sequences, approximately 12% of them seen just once. With respect to this clonotype: Its antigen is not known.

Specimen: CD4+ T cells sorted from PBMCs, collected 45 days after the yellow fever booster vaccination. This sequence was found in a man between 18 and 35 years old who received the YFV17D yellow fever vaccine.

This CDR3 is CASSQETGMSSPLHF. CDR3 coding DNA: TGCGCCAGCAGCCAAGAGACAGGAATGTCTTCACCCCTCCACTTT. V is TRBV4-3 and J is TRBJ1-6, with D tentatively TRBD1 (6 bases). The germline V and J ends were trimmed by 0 bases and 9 bases, with 12 bases remaining between them. CDR3 size: 15 residues. The germline V gene has CDR1 LGHNA and CDR2 YSLEER.